These T cell receptor beta chains were read from a single sample in a study of cytomegalovirus exposure and HLA in healthy donors. The method was immunoSEQ multiplex PCR; TCRdb's version includes in-frame clones alone and lacks a portion of them. The sample records approximately 200,000 clones, 85% to 95% being singletons. Sequenced: PBMCs. The receptors originated from a woman under 30 in good health and CMV-seronegative. The CDR3 runs from the conserved cysteine through the conserved F or W. Fields, in order: clone size, D gene, V gene, J gene, CDR3 protein, CDR3 DNA. A D gene is named only where the DNA matches it firmly. The size field is filled for only some rows; it gives once, few, many or a size class.

size: -; D: -; V: TRBV25-1; J: TRBJ2-1; CDR3: CASSGLLGAYPNNEQFF; DNA: TGTGCCAGCAGTGGCCTCCTAGGGGCGTACCCGAACAATGAGCAGTTCTTC
size: once; D: TRBD1; V: TRBV30; J: TRBJ1-1; CDR3: CAWSAGTGNTMNTEAFF; DNA: TGTGCCTGGAGTGCAGGGACAGGGAATACCATGAACACTGAAGCTTTCTTT
size: -; D: TRBD2; V: TRBV7-2; J: TRBJ2-2; CDR3: CASSPRGAGASGELFF; DNA: TGTGCCAGCAGCCCTAGGGGAGCGGGAGCTTCCGGGGAGCTGTTTTTT
size: -; D: -; V: TRBV5-5; J: TRBJ2-7; CDR3: CASSLRDGYEQYF; DNA: TGTGCCAGCAGCCTGCGGGACGGCTACGAGCAGTACTTC
size: -; D: -; V: TRBV5-4; J: TRBJ2-5; CDR3: CASSLGGQVETQYF; DNA: TGTGCCAGCAGCTTGGGGGGGCAGGTGGAGACCCAGTACTTC
size: -; D: TRBD1; V: TRBV5-1; J: TRBJ2-5; CDR3: CASSTTGGGEETQYF; DNA: TGCGCCAGCAGCACGACAGGGGGAGGAGAAGAGACCCAGTACTTC
size: -; D: -; V: TRBV19; J: TRBJ2-7; CDR3: CASSSGLPTSEQYF; DNA: TGTGCCAGTAGTAGTGGACTTCCTACTAGCGAGCAGTACTTC
size: -; D: -; V: TRBV6-1; J: TRBJ2-7; CDR3: CASSEPGFARDSSYEQYF; DNA: TGTGCCAGCAGTGAACCCGGGTTCGCGCGAGACAGCTCCTACGAGCAGTACTTC
size: -; D: TRBD1; V: TRBV5-1; J: TRBJ1-1; CDR3: CASSGTGGGGTEAFF; DNA: TGCGCCAGCAGCGGGACAGGGGGCGGGGGGACTGAAGCTTTCTTT
size: -; D: -; V: TRBV7-8; J: TRBJ2-1; CDR3: CASSLVLPETKNEQFF; DNA: TGTGCCAGCAGCTTAGTTTTGCCAGAGACTAAAAATGAGCAGTTCTTC
size: -; D: -; V: TRBV6-5; J: TRBJ2-7; CDR3: CATQGPGPGKQYF; DNA: TGTGCCACCCAGGGCCCGGGCCCTGGCAAGCAGTACTTC
size: -; D: -; V: TRBV2; J: TRBJ1-3; CDR3: CASTRGGETYTNTIYF; DNA: TGTGCCAGCACGAGAGGAGGTGAAACTTACACCAACACCATATATTTT
size: -; D: TRBD2; V: TRBV30; J: TRBJ2-1; CDR3: CAWSVLVSPSGITKAYNEQFF; DNA: TGTGCCTGGAGTGTACTTGTTTCCCCTAGCGGGATTACGAAGGCCTACAATGAGCAGTTCTTC
size: once; D: TRBD1; V: TRBV27; J: TRBJ1-1; CDR3: CASSRGTGAEAFF; DNA: TGTGCCAGCAGTCGCGGGACAGGGGCTGAAGCTTTCTTT
size: -; D: TRBD2; V: TRBV28; J: TRBJ2-7; CDR3: CASSLSGSSLYEQYF; DNA: TGTGCCAGCAGTTTGAGCGGGAGTTCACTCTACGAGCAGTACTTC
size: -; D: TRBD1; V: TRBV11-3; J: TRBJ2-2; CDR3: CASSFTGTGVNTGELFF; DNA: TGTGCCAGCAGCTTCACCGGGACAGGGGTGAACACCGGGGAGCTGTTTTTT
size: -; D: -; V: TRBV5-6; J: TRBJ1-5; CDR3: CASSLAGGGQPQHF; DNA: TGTGCCAGCAGCTTGGCCGGGGGGGGTCAGCCCCAGCATTTT
size: few; D: -; V: TRBV20-1; J: TRBJ1-2; CDR3: CSAPGYTF; DNA: TGCAGTGCCCCGGGCTACACCTTC
size: -; D: TRBD1; V: TRBV28; J: TRBJ2-1; CDR3: CASRGQGSYNEQFF; DNA: TGTGCCAGCAGGGGACAGGGGAGCTACAATGAGCAGTTCTTC
size: -; D: TRBD2; V: TRBV5-1; J: TRBJ2-1; CDR3: CASSPHSGSMNEQFF; DNA: TGCGCCAGCAGCCCTCATAGCGGGAGTATGAATGAGCAGTTCTTC
size: -; D: -; V: TRBV19; J: TRBJ1-1; CDR3: CASTAERRAAFF; DNA: TGTGCCAGTACGGCGGAGCGCCGAGCGGCTTTCTTT
size: -; D: TRBD1; V: TRBV7-9; J: TRBJ1-3; CDR3: CASRSQGTVSPGNTIYF; DNA: TGTGCCAGCAGGTCGCAAGGGACAGTCTCTCCTGGAAACACCATATATTTT
size: -; D: -; V: TRBV18; J: TRBJ1-4; CDR3: CASSPGGAGSNEKLFF; DNA: TGTGCCAGCTCCCCGGGAGGGGCCGGCTCTAATGAAAAACTGTTTTTT
size: -; D: -; V: TRBV29-1; J: TRBJ2-7; CDR3: CSVVLGDKYEQYF; DNA: TGCAGCGTTGTATTAGGGGACAAATACGAGCAGTACTTC
size: once; D: TRBD1; V: TRBV28; J: TRBJ1-2; CDR3: CASSSGAGGPEGYGYTF; DNA: TGTGCCAGCAGTTCCGGGGCAGGGGGTCCCGAGGGCTATGGCTACACCTTC
size: -; D: TRBD1; V: TRBV27; J: TRBJ2-7; CDR3: CASRGRGTGVYEQYF; DNA: TGTGCCAGCAGGGGGAGGGGGACAGGGGTATACGAGCAGTACTTC
size: -; D: -; V: TRBV19; J: TRBJ1-1; CDR3: CASTREFTEAFF; DNA: TGTGCCAGTACGAGAGAGTTCACTGAAGCTTTCTTT
size: -; D: TRBD1; V: TRBV6-4; J: TRBJ1-2; CDR3: CASSAQGAGTASGYTF; DNA: TGTGCCAGCAGTGCCCAAGGGGCAGGGACAGCGTCTGGCTACACCTTC
size: -; D: -; V: TRBV7-3; J: TRBJ2-7; CDR3: CASSFDRAYEQYF; DNA: TGTGCCAGCAGCTTCGACAGAGCCTACGAGCAGTACTTC
size: -; D: -; V: TRBV28; J: TRBJ1-2; CDR3: CASSLSGEYGYTF; DNA: TGTGCCAGCAGTTTAAGTGGGGAGTATGGCTACACCTTC
size: -; D: TRBD1; V: TRBV4-2; J: TRBJ2-5; CDR3: CASSQDEGAKTQYF; DNA: TGTGCCAGCAGCCAAGACGAGGGGGCGAAGACCCAGTACTTC
size: once; D: -; V: TRBV11-2; J: TRBJ2-1; CDR3: CASSLYAVGLASNNEQFF; DNA: TGTGCCAGCAGCCTATACGCTGTCGGCCTAGCGAGCAACAATGAGCAGTTCTTC
size: once; D: -; V: TRBV30; J: TRBJ1-1; CDR3: CAWSPRQGMNTEAFF; DNA: TGTGCCTGGAGTCCCAGGCAGGGCATGAACACTGAAGCTTTCTTT
size: once; D: TRBD1; V: TRBV2; J: TRBJ1-1; CDR3: CASREGQGTEAFF; DNA: TGTGCCAGCAGGGAAGGACAGGGGACTGAAGCTTTCTTT
size: -; D: -; V: TRBV28; J: TRBJ1-2; CDR3: CASSLSGVRRGYGYTF; DNA: TGTGCCAGCAGTTTATCGGGAGTCCGGCGGGGCTATGGCTACACCTTC
size: few; D: -; V: TRBV14; J: TRBJ1-5; CDR3: CASSQEGDQPQHF; DNA: TGTGCCAGCAGCCAAGAGGGCGATCAGCCCCAGCATTTT
size: -; D: TRBD1; V: TRBV7-9; J: TRBJ1-6; CDR3: CASSPSGTGYNSPLHF; DNA: TGTGCCAGCAGCCCCTCCGGGACAGGTTATAATTCACCCCTCCACTTT
size: once; D: -; V: TRBV11-3; J: TRBJ2-7; CDR3: CASSRTRSSYEQYF; DNA: TGTGCCAGCAGCCGGACACGCAGCTCCTACGAGCAGTACTTC
size: -; D: TRBD2; V: TRBV12-5; J: TRBJ2-1; CDR3: CASGLVTSGRTRANEQFF; DNA: TGTGCTAGTGGTTTGGTAACTAGCGGGAGGACCCGCGCCAATGAGCAGTTCTTC
size: -; D: -; V: TRBV2; J: TRBJ1-2; CDR3: CASKAGGDYGYTF; DNA: TGTGCCAGCAAGGCGGGGGGTGACTATGGCTACACCTTC
size: -; D: -; V: TRBV5-6; J: TRBJ1-4; CDR3: CASSLVKGSGRNEKLFF; DNA: TGTGCCAGCAGCTTGGTAAAGGGGTCGGGGAGGAATGAAAAACTGTTTTTT
size: -; D: TRBD2; V: TRBV10-3; J: TRBJ2-7; CDR3: CATLSGTSGDTYEQYF; DNA: TGTGCCACCCTCTCTGGGACTAGCGGGGACACCTACGAGCAGTACTTC
size: -; D: TRBD2; V: TRBV7-6; J: TRBJ2-7; CDR3: CASSLGPSGSSYEQYF; DNA: TGTGCCAGCAGCTTAGGTCCTAGCGGTAGCTCCTACGAGCAGTACTTC
size: -; D: TRBD1; V: TRBV30; J: TRBJ2-3; CDR3: CAWSKGAWDTQYF; DNA: TGTGCCTGGAGTAAGGGGGCGTGGGATACGCAGTATTTT
size: once; D: TRBD2; V: TRBV5-4; J: TRBJ2-7; CDR3: CASSPRLAGSEQYF; DNA: TGTGCCAGCAGTCCTCGACTAGCGGGCTCGGAGCAGTACTTC
size: -; D: TRBD2; V: TRBV5-1; J: TRBJ2-2; CDR3: CASSLDRIGRRGTGELFF; DNA: TGCGCCAGCAGCTTGGACCGAATCGGGAGGAGGGGCACCGGGGAGCTGTTTTTT
size: few; D: -; V: TRBV25-1; J: TRBJ1-2; CDR3: CASGRGRDGYTF; DNA: TGTGCCAGCGGGCGGGGCAGGGATGGCTACACCTTC
size: -; D: TRBD2; V: TRBV7-2; J: TRBJ2-1; CDR3: CASTPQSGRPYNEQFF; DNA: TGTGCCAGCACCCCTCAGAGCGGGAGACCCTACAATGAGCAGTTCTTC
size: -; D: TRBD2; V: TRBV6-1; J: TRBJ2-6; CDR3: CASSGTSGPRPGANVLTF; DNA: TGTGCCAGCAGTGGCACTAGCGGGCCCCGCCCTGGGGCCAACGTCCTGACTTTC
size: -; D: -; V: TRBV4-1; J: TRBJ2-7; CDR3: CASSQVGSGHEQYF; DNA: TGCGCCAGCAGCCAAGTCGGTAGCGGCCACGAGCAGTACTTC
size: -; D: TRBD1; V: TRBV5-1; J: TRBJ1-2; CDR3: CASSLQGATGYTF; DNA: TGCGCCAGCAGCTTGCAGGGGGCGACGGGCTACACCTTC
size: -; D: -; V: TRBV19; J: TRBJ1-3; CDR3: CASSYLAGNTIYF; DNA: TGTGCCAGTAGCTACCTAGCTGGAAACACCATATATTTT
size: -; D: -; V: TRBV2; J: TRBJ1-1; CDR3: CASSDGGAMNTEAFF; DNA: TGTGCCAGCAGTGATGGGGGGGCTATGAACACTGAAGCTTTCTTT
size: -; D: -; V: TRBV7-9; J: TRBJ1-1; CDR3: CASNRPDTNTEAFF; DNA: TGTGCCAGCAACCGCCCGGACACGAACACTGAAGCTTTCTTT
size: -; D: -; V: TRBV6-4; J: TRBJ2-2; CDR3: CASSPSRGYTGELFF; DNA: TGTGCCAGCAGTCCCTCCCGAGGGTACACCGGGGAGCTGTTTTTT
size: -; D: -; V: TRBV5-1; J: TRBJ1-1; CDR3: CASSLVILRGQKPTEAFF; DNA: TGCGCCAGCAGCTTGGTTATTCTCCGAGGGCAAAAACCGACTGAAGCTTTCTTT
size: -; D: TRBD1; V: TRBV19; J: TRBJ1-4; CDR3: CASSGTGGEKLFF; DNA: TGTGCCAGTAGTGGGACAGGCGGGGAAAAACTGTTTTTT
size: -; D: TRBD1; V: TRBV15; J: TRBJ1-1; CDR3: CATGDRVSEAFF; DNA: TGTGCCACTGGGGACAGGGTGTCTGAAGCTTTCTTT